This is a list of T cell receptor beta chains from one sample in a study of blood T cell repertoires in COVID-19. Method: immunoSEQ multiplex PCR; TCRdb's copy keeps in-frame clones and lacks some. The sample carries approximately 150,000 clones, approximately 90% recorded once. Material: peripheral blood. These receptors came from a man aged 50 to 59 with active or convalescent COVID-19. The CDR3 runs from the conserved cysteine through the conserved F or W. The D gene is left open where the match is weak. Clone sizes are given selectively: once, few, many, or a class where the clone is expanded.

abundance	v_gene	d_gene	j_gene	CDR3aa	CDR3nt
NA	TRBV9	NA	TRBJ1-1	CASSALRRFTEAFF	TGTGCCAGCAGCGCCTTACGTCGGTTCACTGAAGCTTTCTTT
once	TRBV27	NA	TRBJ2-3	CASSLGGAVTDTQYF	TGTGCCAGCAGTCTAGGGGGGGCCGTCACAGATACGCAGTATTTT
NA	TRBV11-3	TRBD2	TRBJ2-7	CASSPGVAGAEQYF	TGTGCCAGCAGCCCCGGGGTAGCGGGGGCCGAGCAGTACTTC
NA	TRBV19	NA	TRBJ2-7	CASGVGEQYF	TGTGCCAGTGGTGTCGGCGAGCAGTACTTC
NA	TRBV21-1	NA	TRBJ1-6	CASSTPGQGASSYNSPLHF	TGTGCCAGCAGCACCCCGGGACAGGGGGCGAGCTCCTATAATTCACCCCTCCACTTT
NA	TRBV10-1	NA	TRBJ2-1	CASSADNEQFF	TGCGCCAGCAGTGCGGACAATGAGCAGTTCTTC
NA	TRBV30	TRBD1	TRBJ2-2	CAWSEPRTGGDTGELFF	TGTGCCTGGAGTGAACCACGGACAGGGGGCGACACCGGGGAGCTGTTTTTT
NA	TRBV7-2	NA	TRBJ1-2	CASSLLQGLGGYTF	TGTGCCAGCAGCTTATTACAGGGTTTGGGGGGCTACACCTTC
NA	TRBV5-1	TRBD2	TRBJ2-5	CASGLAGGQETQYF	TGCGCCAGCGGACTAGCGGGGGGACAAGAGACCCAGTACTTC
NA	TRBV10-3	NA	TRBJ2-3	CAISDRGASTDTQYF	TGTGCCATCAGTGACCGGGGAGCTAGCACAGATACGCAGTATTTT
once	TRBV18	TRBD1	TRBJ1-1	CASSLPQGVITEAFF	TGTGCCAGCTCACTCCCTCAGGGGGTAATTACTGAAGCTTTCTTT
NA	TRBV14	NA	TRBJ1-1	CASSQERRAEAFF	TGTGCCAGCAGCCAAGAGAGGAGGGCTGAAGCTTTCTTT
NA	TRBV10-3	TRBD1	TRBJ1-1	CAISRQGTMNTEAFF	TGTGCCATCAGTAGACAGGGAACCATGAACACTGAAGCTTTCTTT
NA	TRBV28	NA	TRBJ1-1	CASSFSSPGAFF	TGTGCCAGCAGTTTTTCGAGCCCCGGAGCTTTCTTT
NA	TRBV18	TRBD2	TRBJ2-3	CASSPGTNTDTQYF	TGTGCCAGCTCACCCGGGACTAACACAGATACGCAGTATTTT
NA	TRBV18	NA	TRBJ1-4	CASSPSGRNEKLFF	TGTGCCAGCTCACCATCGGGTCGGAATGAAAAACTGTTTTTT
few	TRBV10-1	TRBD2	TRBJ2-1	CASSGTSGRAYNEQFF	TGCGCCAGCAGTGGTACTAGCGGGAGGGCCTACAATGAGCAGTTCTTC
few	TRBV29-1	TRBD1	TRBJ2-5	CSVSGTAYQETQYF	TGCAGCGTTTCCGGGACAGCTTACCAAGAGACCCAGTACTTC
NA	TRBV30	NA	TRBJ1-1	CAWSVLAEAFF	TGTGCCTGGAGTGTACTAGCTGAAGCTTTCTTT
NA	TRBV5-6	NA	TRBJ2-2	CASKGGITGELFF	TGTGCCAGCAAGGGCGGGATCACCGGGGAGCTGTTTTTT
NA	TRBV7-6	NA	TRBJ2-3	CASSPQTGQLSTDTQYF	TGTGCCAGCAGCCCCCAGACAGGTCAGCTTAGCACAGATACGCAGTATTTT
NA	TRBV10-1	TRBD1	TRBJ1-1	CASSGSNLGQTDTEAFF	TGCGCCAGCAGTGGGTCAAACCTGGGACAGACGGACACTGAAGCTTTCTTT
NA	TRBV5-8	TRBD2	TRBJ2-1	CASSQRGAGEQFF	TGTGCCAGCTCTCAGCGGGGGGCGGGTGAGCAGTTCTTC
NA	TRBV6-6	TRBD1	TRBJ1-4	CASQTGDGKLFF	TGTGCCAGCCAGACAGGGGATGGGAAACTGTTTTTT
NA	TRBV18	TRBD1	TRBJ1-2	CASSPEDRGVYSGYTF	TGTGCCAGCTCACCAGAGGACAGGGGAGTCTATAGTGGCTACACCTTC
NA	TRBV19	NA	TRBJ2-1	CASKVRDSGMIEQFF	TGTGCCAGTAAAGTGCGGGACTCCGGTATGATTGAGCAGTTCTTC
NA	TRBV3-1/TRBV3-2	NA	TRBJ1-3	CASGHLSGNTIYF	TGTGCCAGCGGACACCTCTCTGGAAACACCATATATTTT
NA	TRBV2	NA	TRBJ1-2	CVGLTGVLNGYTF	TGTGTAGGCCTGACCGGGGTACTGAATGGCTACACCTTC
NA	TRBV7-9	TRBD1	TRBJ2-7	CASSPRTGGKGMGEQYF	TGTGCCAGCAGCCCACGGACAGGGGGCAAAGGGATGGGGGAGCAGTACTTC
NA	TRBV18	NA	TRBJ2-7	CASSLGQNYEQYF	TGTGCCAGCTCACTTGGACAGAACTACGAGCAGTACTTC
NA	TRBV5-4	NA	TRBJ1-4	CASSLSLGLGPNEKLFF	TGTGCCAGCAGCTTGTCTCTGGGGCTAGGCCCTAATGAAAAACTGTTTTTT